These 20 T cell receptor beta chains share one sample of origin, sequenced in a study of cytomegalovirus exposure and HLA in healthy donors. The PCR made use of 60 Vbeta and 13 Jbeta primers. Sequenced by immunoSEQ multiplex PCR; TCRdb stores in-frame clones only, minus some. The table includes some 60,000 clones, 65% to 80% detected once. Sequencing was performed on PBMCs. Source of these receptors: a young woman in good health and CMV-seronegative.

V and J are TRBV10-3 and TRBJ2-1; 11 nucleotides agree with TRBD2. There are 15 residues in the CDR3. CDR1 is ENHRY and CDR2 is SYGVKD in the germline V gene. J gave up 8 bases and V 2 bases, and 5 bases lay outside the gene matches. The CDR3 spells CAISEGSGRAYEQFF. DNA of the CDR3: TGTGCCATCAGTGAGGGTAGCGGGAGGGCCTATGAGCAGTTCTTC.

The chain links TRBV12-5 to TRBJ2-3; maybe TRBD1 (6 bases). V dropped 5 bases and J dropped 1 base, with 7 bases sitting between them. Germline assignment: CDR1 LGHNT and CDR2 FRNRAP. The CDR3 runs 13 residues. CDR3 sequence reads: CASGQGRTDTQYF. Written as DNA, the CDR3 is TGTGCTAGTGGTCAGGGGCGCACAGATACGCAGTATTTT. The entire variable domain, with the rest obtained from reference TRBV12-5 and TRBJ2-3, is as follows: DARVTQTPRHKVTEMGQEVTMRCQPILGHNTVFWYRQTMMQGLELLAYFRNRAPLDDSGMPKDRFSAEMPDATLATLKIQPSEPRDSAVYFCASGQGRTDTQYFGPGTRLTVL.

This clone was seen more than once but under ten times. This sequence joins TRBV27 and TRBJ1-5; D is unresolved. V was clipped by 3 bases and J by 2 bases, with 14 bases between them. In germline, CDR1 is MNHEY, CDR2 SMNVEV (reference sequence). CDR3 length: 16 residues. CDR3 protein: CASSFTGGNRNQPQHF. The CDR3 DNA reads TGTGCCAGCAGTTTCACGGGAGGGAATCGCAATCAGCCCCAGCATTTT.

CDR3 nucleotide sequence: TGTGCCACCAGCAGAGCCCTTTGGGGAGCCGAGAACACTGAAGCTTTCTTT. It yields the protein CATSRALWGAENTEAFF. The chain combines TRBV15 with TRBJ1-1; D remains unclear. This CDR3 comprises 17 residues. V was trimmed by 1 base and J by 1 base, leaving 16 bases between them. Germline CDR1 LNHNV, CDR2 YYDKDF (reference sequence).

The genes are TRBV5-1 and TRBJ2-5; 8 bases are a match to TRBD1. Germline V lookup: CDR1 SGHRS, CDR2 YFSETQ. The junction had 3 bases not matched to a gene; V was cut back by 0 bases and J by 5 bases. This CDR3 is 14 amino acids long. The CDR3 nucleotides read TGCGCCAGCAGCTTGGGGACAGGGAGGGAGACCCAGTACTTC. This gives the protein CASSLGTGRETQYF.

This clone was seen only once. The chain couples TRBV27 to TRBJ2-3; TRBD2 matches 12 bases. Germline V gene sequence: CDR1 MNHEY, CDR2 SMNVEV (reference sequence). This CDR3 has 14 residues. V dropped 8 bases and J dropped 0; count of bases not matched to a gene: 0. The CDR3 region is CASGTSGSTDTQYF. The CDR3 DNA is TGTGCCAGCGGGACTAGCGGGAGCACAGATACGCAGTATTTT.

The chain combines TRBV5-1 with TRBJ1-1; TRBD1 agrees at 7 bases. This CDR3 is 14 amino acids long. V dropped 3 bases and J dropped 5; count of bases not matched to a gene: 7. CDR1 is SGHRS and CDR2 is YFSETQ in the germline V gene. CDR3 sequence reads: CASSSTGVGTEAFF. For the CDR3, the DNA is TGCGCCAGCAGCTCAACAGGGGTGGGTACTGAAGCTTTCTTT.

In its sample, this clone was seen a few times. The chain is built from TRBV7-9 and TRBJ1-1, with 9 bases identical to TRBD1. V dropped 6 bases and J dropped 4; count of bases not matched to a gene: 3. Germline V gene sequence: CDR1 SEHNR, CDR2 FQNEAQ (reference sequence). This CDR3 is 13 amino acids long. The CDR3 loop reads CASSATGGTEAFF. CDR3 sequence (DNA): TGTGCCAGCAGTGCGACAGGGGGCACTGAAGCTTTCTTT.

V usage is TRBV11-2 and J usage is TRBJ2-3; D unresolved. This CDR3 comprises 15 residues. The germline V gene encodes CDR1 SGHAT and CDR2 FQNNGV. Trimming cost V 5 bases and J 2 bases, with 14 bases left between them. The CDR3 bases are TGTGCCAGCAGCATAACAGTGATGAACACAGATACGCAGTATTTT. It specifies CASSITVMNTDTQYF.

This clone was seen a few times. The rearrangement links TRBV6-1 to TRBJ2-5; no clear D gene. Between the trimmed V and J ends, which lost 5 bases and 5 bases, there was a span of 6 bases. The CDR3 loop spans 11 amino acids. In germline, CDR1 is MNHNS, CDR2 SASEGT. CDR3 in DNA: TGTGCCAGCAGTTCACAGGAGACCCAGTACTTC. It codes for CASSSQETQYF.

This clone was recorded a few times. V is TRBV30 and J is TRBJ2-3; D call uncertain. Between the trimmed V and J ends, which lost 2 bases and 2 bases, there was a span of 8 bases. The CDR3 contains 13 residues. CDR1 GTSNPN and CDR2 SVGIG come from the germline V gene (reference sequence). The CDR3 loop is CAWSLSYTDTQYF. The CDR3 nucleotides read TGTGCCTGGAGTTTATCCTACACAGATACGCAGTATTTT.

The chain is built from TRBV29-1 and TRBJ2-3, with a possible D match to TRBD2 (6 bases). In germline, CDR1 is SQVTM, CDR2 ANQGSEA. Trimming cost V 7 bases and J 2 bases, with 22 bases left between them. The CDR3 contains 16 residues. This chain's CDR3 is CSAQGSRDSNTDTQYF. CDR3 sequence (DNA): TGCAGCGCTCAGGGTTCTCGGGACTCCAACACAGATACGCAGTATTTT.

This chain links TRBV5-6 with TRBJ1-2; unclear D gene. V lost 6 bases and J 6 bases, leaving 18 bases between the germline ends. CDR3 length equals 14 residues. Germline V gives CDR1 SGHDT, CDR2 YYEEEE. CDR3 sequence: CASTLLGGVNGYTF. CDR3 nucleotide sequence: TGTGCCAGCACCCTTCTAGGCGGGGTAAATGGCTACACCTTC.

J is TRBJ1-5 and V is TRBV27, with D perhaps matching TRBD1 (6 bases). Trimming shortened V by 5 bases and J by 1 base, and 12 bases separated the two germline ends. The CDR3 has 15 residues. Per the germline V gene, CDR1 is MNHEY and CDR2 is SMNVEV (reference sequence). The CDR3 region is CASSRLQGSNQPQHF. DNA of the CDR3: TGTGCCAGCAGTCGCCTCCAGGGGAGCAATCAGCCCCAGCATTTT.

This clone was recorded only once. This chain links TRBV9 with TRBJ2-5; 14 bases are a match to TRBD2. The V segment lost 4 bases and the J segment 3 bases; nucleotides outside the gene matches: 8. This CDR3 has 17 amino acids. CDR1 and CDR2 (germline): SGDLS, YYNGEE. The CDR3 loop is CASSLQPGLAGEETQYF. The CDR3 DNA sequence: TGTGCCAGCAGCCTCCAACCGGGACTAGCGGGAGAAGAGACCCAGTACTTC.

This sequence joins TRBV14 and TRBJ2-1; 7 nucleotides agree with TRBD2. The V gene's germline CDR1 is SGHDN and CDR2 FVKESK. V lost 1 base, J lost 2 bases, and 14 bases stayed unmatched. This CDR3 is 19 amino acids long. CDR3 DNA sequence: TGTGCCAGCAGCCAAGGCCTGCCGGGACTACCCTACGCCTACAATGAGCAGTTCTTC. It specifies CASSQGLPGLPYAYNEQFF.

V gene TRBV5-1 combines with J gene TRBJ1-2; 8 bases agree with TRBD1. Germline assignment: CDR1 SGHRS and CDR2 YFSETQ. The CDR3 consists of 14 residues. Unmatched junction bases numbered 4, after V lost 3 bases and J lost 3 bases. The DNA of the CDR3 is TGCGCCAGCAGCTATACAGGGGGGGACTATGGCTACACCTTC. It specifies CASSYTGGDYGYTF.

This clone is categorized as medium-sized. V is TRBV10-3 and J is TRBJ2-3; D call uncertain. The CDR3 spans 14 residues. Trimming cost V 6 bases and J 0 bases, with 10 bases left between them. Germline CDR1 and CDR2: ENHRY and SYGVKD. The chain's CDR3 is CAISDTTSTDTQYF. The DNA for the CDR3 is TGTGCCATCAGCGACACAACCAGCACAGATACGCAGTATTTT.

V and J are TRBV18 and TRBJ2-2; 8 positions match TRBD2. The CDR3 has 16 residues. Germline assignment: CDR1 KGHSH and CDR2 LQKENI. With V trimmed by 0 bases and J by 0 bases, 0 bases remained unmatched. CDR3 region: CASSPPGLANTGELFF. CDR3 DNA sequence: TGTGCCAGCTCACCACCGGGACTAGCGAACACCGGGGAGCTGTTTTTT.

J is TRBJ2-7 and V is TRBV11-2; TRBD2 matches at 12 bases. The CDR3 consists of 17 residues. Germline lookup yields CDR1 SGHAT and CDR2 FQNNGV. V was clipped by 5 bases and J by 2 bases; unmatched bases: 10. The CDR3 bases are TGTGCCAGCAGCCCGACTAGCGGGAGTCCAACAACCTACGAGCAGTACTTC. As protein: CASSPTSGSPTTYEQYF.